The entry that follows covers one TCR beta chain sequence. These data are taken from a study of blood T cell repertoires in COVID-19. Study overall: Some COVID-19 samples were acute and others convalescent; all came from the United States, Italy and Spain. Sources were T cells, B-cell-depleted T cells, or PBMCs; the material itself was cDNA or gDNA.

Authors' analysis steps: Reference gene primer amplification in the assay estimated nucleated cell counts. Some clones are missing from TCRdb's copy, which holds only in-frame ones; the method was immunoSEQ multiplex PCR. The DNA gave D and trimming, while V, J and clone size come from that table. This sample has roughly 440,000 clones, with about 91% found just once. The CDR3 runs to 13 residues. V shed 1 base and J shed 9 bases, with 11 bases lying between them. Germline-derived CDR1 and CDR2 are SGHNT and YENEEA. Enrolled during active infection, Seattle patients were then followed longitudinally. Specimen: peripheral blood. J is TRBJ2-3 and V is TRBV11-3; D ambiguous. The TCR sequence derives from a woman aged 45-65 years with COVID-19, enrolled during active disease. This CDR3 is CASSLVSQSTQYF. CDR3 in DNA: TGTGCCAGCAGCTTAGTCTCACAGTCAACGCAGTATTTT.